These 3 T cell receptor beta chains came from one sample sequenced in a study of cytomegalovirus exposure and HLA in healthy donors. Sequencing was performed with immunoSEQ multiplex PCR; in TCRdb, only in-frame clones are kept and a portion is missing. The sample shows some 180,000 clones, about 81% of them seen only once. Material: PBMCs. Receptor source: a woman in her thirties in good health and CMV-seronegative.

This sequence joins TRBV28 and TRBJ1-1, with a tentative D call TRBD1 (5 bases). Looked up from germline, CDR1 is MDHEN and CDR2 is SYDVKM. Trimming cost V 4 bases and J 0 bases, with 21 bases left between them. The CDR3 runs to 18 residues. DNA for the CDR3: TGTGCCAGCAGTTCCCCCGCGGGGGGGGGTAGAATGAACACTGAAGCTTTCTTT. It specifies CASSSPAGGGRMNTEAFF.

The CDR3 sequence: CASSLRLAGTDTQYF. CDR3 nucleotide sequence: TGTGCCAGCAGCTTGAGACTAGCGGGCACAGATACGCAGTATTTT. The chain joins TRBV5-4 to TRBJ2-3; 9 nucleotides line up with TRBD2. Per the germline V gene, CDR1 is SGHNT and CDR2 is YYREEE (reference sequence). The CDR3 runs to 15 residues. V lost 1 base to trimming and J lost 1 base; unmatched junction nucleotides: 1.

The V and J genes are TRBV5-4 and TRBJ1-1; TRBD1 aligns across 8 bases. The CDR3 consists of 14 residues. Germline V gene sequence: CDR1 SGHNT, CDR2 YYREEE (reference sequence). The junction had 8 bases not matched to a gene; V was cut back by 4 bases and J by 6 bases. The CDR3 sequence is CASSNRGISAEAFF. CDR3 nucleotide sequence: TGTGCCAGCAGCAACAGGGGGATTTCTGCTGAAGCTTTCTTT.